One T cell receptor beta chain is described in this entry. Its antigen is currently unknown. The PCR was carried out with 60 Vbeta primers and 13 Jbeta primers. Data came from immunoSEQ multiplex PCR; TCRdb stores just in-frame clones and leaves some out. Among approximately 120,000 clones listed, 60% to 85% were seen once. These data come from a study of cytomegalovirus exposure and HLA in healthy donors. Notes on the study in general: Reported results showed that the classifier diagnosed cytomegalovirus status with high specificity and sensitivity.

Samples came from healthy bone marrow donors. The TCR was taken from a man aged 25-45 years in good health and CMV-seronegative. Source material: PBMCs.

DNA for the CDR3: TGTGCCAGCAGCTTAGTGTCACAGCTCACCGGGGAGCTGTTTTTT. Translated: CASSLVSQLTGELFF. J is TRBJ2-2 and V is TRBV7-2; D remains unclear. Trimming took off 1 base at V and 4 bases at J, with 10 bases between the two ends. Germline V gene sequence: CDR1 SGHTA, CDR2 FQGNSA. This CDR3 region has 15 residues.